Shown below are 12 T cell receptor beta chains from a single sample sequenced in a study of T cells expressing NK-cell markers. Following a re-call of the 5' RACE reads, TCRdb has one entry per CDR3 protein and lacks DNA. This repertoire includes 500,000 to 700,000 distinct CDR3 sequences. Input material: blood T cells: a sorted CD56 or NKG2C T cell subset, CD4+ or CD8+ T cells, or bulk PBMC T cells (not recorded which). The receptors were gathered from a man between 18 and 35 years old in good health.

CDR3: CATSRDRDGGVGEQYF. This rearrangement joins TRBV15 to TRBJ2-7. Germline CDR1 reads LNHNV; CDR2 reads YYDKDF (reference sequence). The CDR3 is made up of 16 amino acids. Full variable domain (missing parts from reference TRBV15 and TRBJ2-7): DAMVIQNPRYQVTQFGKPVTLSCSQTLNHNVMYWYQQKSSQAPKLLFHYYDKDFNNEADTPDNFQSRRPNTSFCFLDIRSPGLGDTAMYLCATSRDRDGGVGEQYFGPGTRLTVT.

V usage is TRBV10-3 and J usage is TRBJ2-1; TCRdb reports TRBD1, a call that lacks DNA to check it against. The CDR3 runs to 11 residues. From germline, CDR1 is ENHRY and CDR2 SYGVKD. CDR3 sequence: CAIGGGNEQFF.

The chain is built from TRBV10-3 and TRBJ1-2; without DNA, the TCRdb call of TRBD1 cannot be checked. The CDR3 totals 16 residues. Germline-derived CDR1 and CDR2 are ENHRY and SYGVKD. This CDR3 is CAISDSGTGGSGGYTF.

CDR3 loop: CASSGGGIRIEKLFF. V is TRBV25-1 and J is TRBJ1-4. The CDR3 length is 15 residues. Germline CDR1 is MGHDK and CDR2 is SYGVNS. Supplemented by reference TRBV25-1 and TRBJ1-4, the full variable domain reads EADIYQTPRYLVIGTGKKITLECSQTMGHDKMYWYQQDPGMELHLIHYSYGVNSTEKGDLSSESTVSRIRTEHFPLTLESARPSHTSQYLCASSGGGIRIEKLFFGSGTQLSVL.

The CDR3 sequence: CASSLASGLLGKNIQYF. The V call is TRBV7-2, the J call TRBJ2-4. The CDR3 extends over 17 amino acids. CDR1 and CDR2 from the germline V gene are SGHTA and FQGNSA.

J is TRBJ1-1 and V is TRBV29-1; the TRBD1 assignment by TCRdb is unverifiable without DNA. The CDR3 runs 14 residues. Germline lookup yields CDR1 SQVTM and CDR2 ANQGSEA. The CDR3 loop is CSVEGGRVNTEAFF.

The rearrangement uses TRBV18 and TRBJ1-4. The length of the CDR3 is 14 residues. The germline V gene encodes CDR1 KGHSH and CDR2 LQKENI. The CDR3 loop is CASSPRGVREKLFF.

The CDR3 is CASRYRTSGLPSTQYF. The chain uses TRBV5-6 and TRBJ2-3; the TRBD2 assignment by TCRdb is unverifiable without DNA. Germline V gene data show CDR1 as SGHDT and CDR2 as YYEEEE. This CDR3 spans 16 amino acids.

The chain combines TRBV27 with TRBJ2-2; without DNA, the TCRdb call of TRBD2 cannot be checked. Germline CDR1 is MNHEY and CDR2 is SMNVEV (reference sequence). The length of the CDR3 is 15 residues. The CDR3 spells CASRSPGLAPGELFF.

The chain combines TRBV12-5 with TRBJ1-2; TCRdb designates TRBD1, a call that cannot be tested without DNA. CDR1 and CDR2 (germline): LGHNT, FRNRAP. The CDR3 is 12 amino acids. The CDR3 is CASGGQNYGYTF.

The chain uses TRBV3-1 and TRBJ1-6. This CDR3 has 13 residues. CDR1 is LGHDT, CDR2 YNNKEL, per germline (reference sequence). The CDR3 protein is CASSQGRAVSLHF.

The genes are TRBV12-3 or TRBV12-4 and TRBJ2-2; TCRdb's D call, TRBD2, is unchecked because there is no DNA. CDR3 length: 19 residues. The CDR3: CASRIRPGTSGRDTGELFF.